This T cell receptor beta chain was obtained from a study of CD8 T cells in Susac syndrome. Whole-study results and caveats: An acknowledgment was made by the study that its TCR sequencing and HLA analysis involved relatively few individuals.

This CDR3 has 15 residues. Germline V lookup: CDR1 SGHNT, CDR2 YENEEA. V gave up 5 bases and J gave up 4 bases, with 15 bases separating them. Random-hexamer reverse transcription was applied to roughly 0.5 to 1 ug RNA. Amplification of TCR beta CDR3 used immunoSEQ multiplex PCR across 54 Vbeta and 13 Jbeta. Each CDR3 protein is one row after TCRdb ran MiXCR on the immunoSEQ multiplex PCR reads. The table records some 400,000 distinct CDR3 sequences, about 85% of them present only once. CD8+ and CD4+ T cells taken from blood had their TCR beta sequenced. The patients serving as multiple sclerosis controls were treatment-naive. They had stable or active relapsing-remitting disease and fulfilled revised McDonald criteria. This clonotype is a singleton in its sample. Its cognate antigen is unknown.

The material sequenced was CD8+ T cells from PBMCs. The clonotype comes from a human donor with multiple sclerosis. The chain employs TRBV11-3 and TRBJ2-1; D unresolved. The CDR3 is CASSPIEARYNEQFF. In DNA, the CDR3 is TGTGCCAGCAGCCCGATAGAGGCGAGGTACAATGAGCAGTTCTTC.